This T cell receptor (beta chain) originates from a study of T cell responses to AZD1222 COVID-19 vaccine. Generated by immunoSEQ multiplex PCR, the TCRdb table keeps only in-frame clones and is missing some. Here the sample spans around 100,000 clones, more than 85% being singletons. Trimming cost V 0 bases and J 0 bases; bases outside gene matches: 12. The CDR3 covers 19 residues. Germline lookup yields CDR1 LNHNV and CDR2 YYDKDF (reference sequence). The chain combines TRBV15 with TRBJ1-1; TRBD1 aligns across 8 bases. The sequence was obtained from an adult in good health. The sample was peripheral blood, taken on day 0 of AZD1222 vaccination. This CDR3 is CATSRDLRGQGLMNTEAFF. In nucleotides, the CDR3 is TGTGCCACCAGCAGAGATCTTCGAGGACAGGGCCTAATGAACACTGAAGCTTTCTTT.